This TCR beta chain was profiled in a study of blood T cell repertoires in COVID-19. Germline CDR1 is SEHNR and CDR2 is FQNEAQ (reference sequence). V lost 5 bases to trimming and J lost 4 bases, with 21 bases between them. CDR3 length: 16 amino acids. Sequencing used immunoSEQ multiplex PCR; TCRdb keeps in-frame clones, though not all of them. The profile shows roughly 270,000 clones, almost 85% of them singletons. J is TRBJ2-7 and V is TRBV7-9; a weak D match, TRBD2 (5 bases). Sequenced material: peripheral blood. The clonotype was recovered from a man over 45 with active or convalescent COVID-19. This chain's CDR3 is CASSHTPRGVGYEQYF. Here the CDR3 DNA reads TGTGCCAGCAGCCATACTCCCCGGGGAGTCGGATACGAGCAGTACTTC. Together with reference TRBV7-9 and TRBJ2-7, the CDR3 gives the full variable domain: DTGVSQNPRHKITKRGQNVTFRCDPISEHNRLYWYRQTLGQGPEFLTYFQNEAQLEKSRLLSDRFSAERPKGSFSTLEIQRTEQGDSAMYLCASSHTPRGVGYEQYFGPGTRLTVT.